This T cell receptor (beta chain) was profiled in a study of blood T cell repertoires in COVID-19. Overall study: Acute and convalescent COVID-19 samples came from the United States, Italy and Spain. The cDNA or gDNA used as material had been derived from T cells, B-cell-depleted T cells, or PBMCs.

The CDR3 is made up of 15 amino acids. The trim removed 6 bases at V and 5 bases at J, leaving 8 bases unmatched. Looked up from germline, CDR1 is MNHEY and CDR2 is SMNVEV (reference sequence). Some clones are missing from TCRdb's copy, which holds only in-frame ones; the method was immunoSEQ multiplex PCR. This repertoire shows some 130,000 clones, 90% found once; its top ten account for about 4.5%. The rearrangement links TRBV27 to TRBJ1-5, with 9 bases identical to TRBD1. This sequence was found in a man in his fifties or sixties with COVID-19, enrolled during active disease. The sample consisted of peripheral blood. DNA for the CDR3: TGTGCCAGCAGCGACGGGACAGGGAGACATCAGCCCCAGCATTTT. Its translation is CASSDGTGRHQPQHF.